This TCR beta chain was obtained from a study of blood T cell repertoires in COVID-19. Study-level background: The United States, Italy and Spain were the sources of the acute and convalescent COVID-19 samples. T cells, B-cell-depleted T cells, or PBMCs supplied cDNA or gDNA.

Authors' analysis steps: For nucleated cells, counts were estimated from reference gene primer amplification. Only in-frame clones appear in the TCRdb table, and some are missing; sequencing was by immunoSEQ multiplex PCR. That table furnishes V, J and clone size, whereas the DNA furnished D and trimming. The profile shows under 85,000 clones, about 82% of them singletons. The CDR3 consists of 12 residues. With 3 bases removed from V and 7 bases from J, the gap between germline ends came to 12 bases. Germline CDR1 is DFQATT and CDR2 is SNEGSKA (reference sequence). The sequencing input was peripheral blood. The sequence was obtained from a human donor in a cohort sampled during active COVID-19. The V call is TRBV20-1, the J call TRBJ1-2; a weak D match, TRBD1 (5 bases). Written as DNA, the CDR3 is TGCAGTGCTAGTACCAGGGTGGTTGGCTACACCTTC. Protein sequence: CSASTRVVGYTF.